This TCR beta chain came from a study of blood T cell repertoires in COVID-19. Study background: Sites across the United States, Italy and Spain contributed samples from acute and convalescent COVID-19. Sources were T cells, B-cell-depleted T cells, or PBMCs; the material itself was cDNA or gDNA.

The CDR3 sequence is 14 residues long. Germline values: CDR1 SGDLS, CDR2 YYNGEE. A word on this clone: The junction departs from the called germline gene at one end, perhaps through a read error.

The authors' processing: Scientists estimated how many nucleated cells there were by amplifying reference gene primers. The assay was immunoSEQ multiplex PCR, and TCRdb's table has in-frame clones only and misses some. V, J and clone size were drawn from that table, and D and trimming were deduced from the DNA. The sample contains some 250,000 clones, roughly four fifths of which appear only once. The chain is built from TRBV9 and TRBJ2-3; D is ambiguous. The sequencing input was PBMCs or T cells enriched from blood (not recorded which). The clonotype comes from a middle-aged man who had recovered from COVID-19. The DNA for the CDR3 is TGTGCCAGCAGCGTAGATCGCGGCACATATACGCAGTATTTT. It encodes CASSVDRGTYTQYF.